The clone carrying this TCR beta chain came up many times. The time point: newly diagnosed GD, antithyroid drugs for less than 3 months. With RNA extracted from PBMCs as input, the TCR library was made. Arm-PCR with iRepertoire HTBI primers amplified the CDR3 regions for these TCR beta libraries. TCRdb passed the multiplex PCR reads through MiXCR, listing each CDR3 protein once. The table shows roughly 500,000 distinct CDR3 sequences, with approximately 14% occurring only once. The data belong to a study of regulatory T cells in long-lasting Graves disease. The V end lost 3 bases, the J end lost 10 bases, and 16 bases lay between the germline ends. The CDR3 is made up of 15 amino acids. This same sample was also taken into another study, of T cells in Graves' hyperthyroidism and ophthalmopathy. That source reports: It was uncontrolled infection, other autoimmune disease, pregnancy or lactation that excluded patients.

The receptor was isolated from a woman aged 45 to 65 with Graves disease. This rearrangement joins TRBV12-3 or TRBV12-4 to TRBJ1-6; D is possibly TRBD1 (5 bases). Sequences were derived from peripheral blood mononuclear cells (PBMCs), sampled at new diagnosis, from a patient treated with antithyroid drugs. The CDR3 DNA reads TGTGCCAGCAGTTTCGCCCTTCCCAGGGACTCACCCCTCCACTTT. Translating gives CASSFALPRDSPLHF.